These T cell receptor beta chains were read from a single sample in a study of shared clonotypes between healthy human individuals. TCRdb's table, derived via immunoSEQ multiplex PCR, lists solely in-frame clones and lacks some. Of 2,100,000 or so clones in the sample, almost 96% were seen once. The sample comprised naive CD4+ T cells sorted from blood. The source is a man younger than 35 in good health. Each CDR3 is given with its conserved first and last residue. The D gene is left open where the match is weak. Clone size, where shown, is once, few, many, or a class for clones that have expanded.

V gene: TRBV29-1; clone size: NA; J gene: TRBJ1-4; D gene: NA; CDR3 protein: CSVARGSANEKLFF; CDR3 DNA: TGCAGCGTTGCAAGGGGGTCGGCTAATGAAAAACTGTTTTTT
V gene: TRBV28; clone size: once; J gene: TRBJ2-7; D gene: NA; CDR3 protein: CASSLWQAGNEQYF; CDR3 DNA: TGTGCCAGCAGTTTATGGCAGGCCGGGAACGAGCAGTACTTC
V gene: TRBV6-5; clone size: NA; J gene: TRBJ2-5; D gene: NA; CDR3 protein: CASSYSNRETQYF; CDR3 DNA: TGTGCCAGCAGTTACTCGAACAGAGAGACCCAGTACTTC
V gene: TRBV9; clone size: NA; J gene: TRBJ2-2; D gene: NA; CDR3 protein: CASSPEAGELFF; CDR3 DNA: TGTGCCAGCAGCCCTGAGGCCGGGGAGCTGTTTTTT
V gene: TRBV30; clone size: NA; J gene: TRBJ1-4; D gene: NA; CDR3 protein: CAWRIGQRRDEKLFF; CDR3 DNA: TGTGCCTGGAGGATCGGACAGCGAAGGGATGAAAAACTGTTTTTT
V gene: TRBV6-5; clone size: NA; J gene: TRBJ1-1; D gene: TRBD1; CDR3 protein: CASSRHTGVATEAFF; CDR3 DNA: TGTGCCAGCAGTCGACACACAGGGGTGGCAACTGAAGCTTTCTTT
V gene: TRBV6-1; clone size: NA; J gene: TRBJ1-5; D gene: NA; CDR3 protein: CASSEYLVSNQPQHF; CDR3 DNA: TGTGCCAGCAGTGAATATCTGGTGAGCAATCAGCCCCAGCATTTT
V gene: TRBV6-4; clone size: NA; J gene: TRBJ1-4; D gene: NA; CDR3 protein: CASKGSPSEKLFF; CDR3 DNA: TGTGCCAGCAAAGGGAGCCCGTCTGAAAAACTGTTTTTT
V gene: TRBV5-1; clone size: NA; J gene: TRBJ2-5; D gene: NA; CDR3 protein: CASSLGWDTKETQYF; CDR3 DNA: TGCGCCAGCAGCTTGGGTTGGGACACCAAAGAGACCCAGTACTTC
V gene: TRBV5-1; clone size: NA; J gene: TRBJ2-1; D gene: TRBD2; CDR3 protein: CASASGGSYNEQFF; CDR3 DNA: TGCGCCAGCGCCAGCGGGGGAAGCTACAATGAGCAGTTCTTC
V gene: TRBV9; clone size: NA; J gene: TRBJ2-5; D gene: NA; CDR3 protein: CASSARIGVGETQYF; CDR3 DNA: TGTGCCAGCAGCGCCCGTATAGGGGTTGGGGAGACCCAGTACTTC